The rows below give T cell receptor beta chains drawn from one sample of a study of CD8 T cells in Susac syndrome. MiXCR, run by TCRdb on the immunoSEQ multiplex PCR reads, gives a single entry per CDR3 protein. The sample lists a few hundred thousand distinct CDR3 sequences; 65% to 90% were seen once. The sample comprised CD8+ T cells from PBMCs. These receptors were obtained from a human donor with multiple sclerosis. CDR3s leave out the opening cysteine and the closing phenylalanine or tryptophan. Size tells how often a clone was seen (once, few, many) or the class of an expanded clone, and some rows leave it out.

>once|TRBJ2-1|TRBV27
ASSLIGFGEMNEQF
>.|TRBJ2-1|TRBV24-1
AIQGGTYSYNEQF
>.|TRBJ2-1|TRBV13
ASSPRVGLAGGNEQF
>few|TRBJ2-1|TRBV5-4
ASSLEQAYNEQF
>once|TRBJ1-1|TRBV5-6
ASSLAGGRVGTEAF
>few|TRBJ2-7|TRBV14
ASSPASGYEQY
>.|TRBJ2-3|TRBV24-1
ATSDFVSRDTQY
>.|TRBJ1-1|TRBV11-2
ASRGTGENTEAF
>.|TRBJ2-1|TRBV6-2/TRBV6-3
ASSWVAGVVDEQF
>.|TRBJ1-4|TRBV5-4
ASSHQGDRSEKLF
>.|TRBJ2-7|TRBV30
AFMRHSSYEQY
>.|TRBJ2-1|TRBV20-1
SARGIGGGLDEQF
>.|TRBJ2-1|TRBV20-1
SVRLAGDYNEQF
>.|TRBJ2-3|TRBV4-1
ASSQDPGLGADTQY
>.|TRBJ2-1|TRBV11-2
ASSLGLNNEQF
>.|TRBJ2-7|TRBV29-1
SVEDRLKDEQY
>once|TRBJ2-5|TRBV6-2/TRBV6-3
ASSYVRGVQETQY
>.|TRBJ2-2|TRBV27
ASSYDPPSWGTGELF
>.|TRBJ2-7|TRBV5-4
ASSLRAESYEQY
>.|TRBJ2-1|TRBV7-9
ASSLLAGSFYNEQF
>.|TRBJ2-1|TRBV20-1
SARVAGAGRGSYNEQF
>.|TRBJ1-3|TRBV10-3
AITNGQGAYSGNTIY
>.|TRBJ2-7|TRBV27
ASSPVVSGTEQY
>.|TRBJ2-7|TRBV9
ASSPGGASSYEQY
>few|TRBJ2-7|TRBV7-9
ASSALVEEGSYEQY
>.|TRBJ2-1|TRBV19
ASSIVGPNEQF
>.|TRBJ1-5|TRBV4-2
ASSQDPRVGGQPQH
>.|TRBJ2-7|TRBV28
ASDPGAGVSYEQY
>.|TRBJ1-5|TRBV4-3
ASSQSHYGGSNQPQH
>.|TRBJ1-2|TRBV5-8
ASSFATGVNYGYT
>.|TRBJ2-3|TRBV6-5
ASAGADTQY
>.|TRBJ1-2|TRBV2
ASSEVVRGGDGYT
>.|TRBJ2-3|TRBV4-3
ASSQVRVGTDTQY
>.|TRBJ1-6|TRBV28
ASSLLALSSYNSPLH
>.|TRBJ1-4|TRBV28
ASSSDQTEIATNEKLF
>.|TRBJ2-1|TRBV19
ASSIGAFGVNNEQF
>.|TRBJ2-1|TRBV3-1
ASSQGQSAREF
>.|TRBJ1-1|TRBV11-2
ASSWQGGNTEAF
>.|TRBJ1-3|TRBV5-5
ASSLDPSGNTIY
>.|TRBJ2-1|TRBV7-9
ASSLPLGTRYDNEQF
>once|TRBJ2-3|TRBV11-2
ASSLGWFSGRTGFTDTQY
>few|TRBJ2-2|TRBV10-3
AISVPGQRNTGELF